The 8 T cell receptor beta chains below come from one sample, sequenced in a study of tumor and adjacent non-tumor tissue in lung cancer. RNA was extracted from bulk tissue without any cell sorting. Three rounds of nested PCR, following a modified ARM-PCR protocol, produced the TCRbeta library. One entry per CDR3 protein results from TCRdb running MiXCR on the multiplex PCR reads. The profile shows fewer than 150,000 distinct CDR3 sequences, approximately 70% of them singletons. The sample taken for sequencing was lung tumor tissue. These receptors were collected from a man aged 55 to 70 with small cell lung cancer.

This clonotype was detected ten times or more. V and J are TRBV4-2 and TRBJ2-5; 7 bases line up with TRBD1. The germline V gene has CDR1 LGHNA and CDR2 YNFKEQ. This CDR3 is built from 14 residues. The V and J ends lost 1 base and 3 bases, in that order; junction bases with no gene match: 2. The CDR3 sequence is CASSQVGTEETQYF. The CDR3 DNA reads TGTGCCAGCAGCCAAGTGGGGACAGAAGAGACCCAGTACTTC.

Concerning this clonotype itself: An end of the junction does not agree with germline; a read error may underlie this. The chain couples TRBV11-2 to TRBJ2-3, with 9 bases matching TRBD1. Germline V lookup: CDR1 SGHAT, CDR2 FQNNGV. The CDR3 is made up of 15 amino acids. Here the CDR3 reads CANSLATGGMDTQYF. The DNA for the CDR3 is TGTGCCAACAGCTTAGCCACAGGGGGCATGGATACGCAGTATTTT. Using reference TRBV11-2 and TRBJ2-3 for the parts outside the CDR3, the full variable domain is EAGVAQSPRYKIIEKRQSVAFWCNPISGHATLYWYQQILGQGPKLLIQFQNNGVVDDSQLPKDRFSAERLKGVDSTLKIQPAKLEDSAVYLCANSLATGGMDTQYFGPGTRLTVL.

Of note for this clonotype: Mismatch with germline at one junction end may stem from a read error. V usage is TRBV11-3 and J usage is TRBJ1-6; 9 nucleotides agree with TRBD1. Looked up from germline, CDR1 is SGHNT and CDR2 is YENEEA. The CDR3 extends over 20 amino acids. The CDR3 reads CDSSQHRDRVSTRTDSPLHF. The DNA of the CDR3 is TGTGACAGCAGCCAGCACCGGGACAGGGTCTCCACTAGAACAGATTCACCCCTCCACTTT.

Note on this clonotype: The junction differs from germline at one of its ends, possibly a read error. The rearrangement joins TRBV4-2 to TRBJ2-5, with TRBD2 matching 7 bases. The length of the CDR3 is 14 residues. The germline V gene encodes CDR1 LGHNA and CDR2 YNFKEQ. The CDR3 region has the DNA TGTGTCAGCAACCAAGCGGGGCGGCAAGAGACCCAGTACTTC. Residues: CVSNQAGRQETQYF.

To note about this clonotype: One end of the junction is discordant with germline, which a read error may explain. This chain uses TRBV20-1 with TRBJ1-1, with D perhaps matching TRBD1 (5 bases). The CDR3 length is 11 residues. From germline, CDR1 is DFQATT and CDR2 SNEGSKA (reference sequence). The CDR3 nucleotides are TGCAGTGCTAGTACGGACACTGAATCTTTCTTT. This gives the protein CSASTDTESFF.

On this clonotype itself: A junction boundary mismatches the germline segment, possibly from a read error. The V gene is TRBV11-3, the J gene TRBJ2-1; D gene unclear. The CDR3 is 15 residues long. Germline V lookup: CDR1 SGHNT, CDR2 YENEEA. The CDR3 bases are TGTGCCAGCAACTTAGAGTCCCGCTCCTACAATGAACAGTTCTTC. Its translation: CASNLESRSYNEQFF.

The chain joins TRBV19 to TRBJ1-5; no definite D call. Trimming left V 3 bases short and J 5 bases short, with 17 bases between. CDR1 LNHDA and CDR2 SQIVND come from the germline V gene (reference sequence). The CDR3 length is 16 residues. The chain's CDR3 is CASSMIGSGFDQPQHF. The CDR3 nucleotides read TGTGCCAGTAGTATGATCGGGTCGGGATTTGATCAGCCCCAGCATTTT.

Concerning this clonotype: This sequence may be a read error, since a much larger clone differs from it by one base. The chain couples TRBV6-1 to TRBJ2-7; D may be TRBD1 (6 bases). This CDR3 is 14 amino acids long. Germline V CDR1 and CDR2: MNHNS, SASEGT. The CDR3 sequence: CVSSARQATYEQYF. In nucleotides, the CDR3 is TGTGTCAGCAGTGCCCGACAGGCTACCTACGAGCAGTACTTC.